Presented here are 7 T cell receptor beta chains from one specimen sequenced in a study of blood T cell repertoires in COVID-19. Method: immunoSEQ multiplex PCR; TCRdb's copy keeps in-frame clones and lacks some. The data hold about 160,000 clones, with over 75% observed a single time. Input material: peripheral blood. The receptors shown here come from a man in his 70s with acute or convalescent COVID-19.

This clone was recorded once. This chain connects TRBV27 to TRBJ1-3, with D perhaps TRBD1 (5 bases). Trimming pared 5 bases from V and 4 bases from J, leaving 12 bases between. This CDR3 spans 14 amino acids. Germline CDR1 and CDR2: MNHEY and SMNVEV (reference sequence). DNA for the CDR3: TGTGCCAGCAGTGCCAGGGTAGGCGGAAACACCATATATTTT. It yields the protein CASSARVGGNTIYF.

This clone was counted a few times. The CDR3 DNA reads as TGCGCCAGCAGCTTGCGAGATACGCAGTATTTT. Translation gives CASSLRDTQYF. The genes are TRBV5-1 and TRBJ2-3; D is undetermined. The CDR3 is 11 residues long. CDR1 is SGHRS and CDR2 is YFSETQ in the germline V gene. V lost 1 base and J lost 5, with 2 bases in between.

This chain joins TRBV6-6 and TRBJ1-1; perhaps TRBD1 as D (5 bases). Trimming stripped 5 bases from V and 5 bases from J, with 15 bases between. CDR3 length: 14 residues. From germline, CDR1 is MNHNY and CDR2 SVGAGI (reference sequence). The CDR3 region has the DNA TGTGCCAGCAGTGCCGCAGGGATTCGAACTGAAGCTTTCTTT. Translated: CASSAAGIRTEAFF.

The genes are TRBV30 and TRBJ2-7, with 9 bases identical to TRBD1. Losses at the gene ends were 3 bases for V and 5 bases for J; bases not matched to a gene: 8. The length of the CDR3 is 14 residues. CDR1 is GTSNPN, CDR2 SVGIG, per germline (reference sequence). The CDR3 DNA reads TGTGCCTGGAGCGCCGGGACAGGGTACAACGAGCAGTACTTC. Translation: CAWSAGTGYNEQYF. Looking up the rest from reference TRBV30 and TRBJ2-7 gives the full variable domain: SQTIHQWPATLVQPVGSPLSLECTVEGTSNPNLYWYRQAAGRGLQLLFYSVGIGQISSEVPQNLSASRPQDRQFILSSKKLLLSDSGFYLCAWSAGTGYNEQYFGPGTRLTVT.

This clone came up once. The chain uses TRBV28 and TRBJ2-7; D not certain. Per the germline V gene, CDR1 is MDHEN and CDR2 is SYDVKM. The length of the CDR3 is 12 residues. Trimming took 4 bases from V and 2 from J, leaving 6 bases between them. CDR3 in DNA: TGTGCCAGCAGTTCTAAAACCTACGAGCAGTACTTC. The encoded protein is CASSSKTYEQYF.

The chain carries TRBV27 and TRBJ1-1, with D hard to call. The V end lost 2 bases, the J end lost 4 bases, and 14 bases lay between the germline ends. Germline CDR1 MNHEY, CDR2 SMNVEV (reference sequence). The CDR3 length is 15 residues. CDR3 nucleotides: TGTGCCAGCAGTTTACAACGCGGAGGAGGCACTGAAGCTTTCTTT. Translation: CASSLQRGGGTEAFF.

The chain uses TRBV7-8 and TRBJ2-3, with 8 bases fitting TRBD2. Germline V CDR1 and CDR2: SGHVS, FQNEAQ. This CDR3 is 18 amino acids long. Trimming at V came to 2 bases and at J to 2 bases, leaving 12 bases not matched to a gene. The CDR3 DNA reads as TGTGCCAGCAGCTTAAGGTCCAGCGGGGGAGCTTACACAGATACGCAGTATTTT. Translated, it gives CASSLRSSGGAYTDTQYF.